These T cell receptor beta chains were read from a single sample in a study of blood T cell repertoires in COVID-19. TCRdb's copy holds only in-frame clones and misses some; the assay was immunoSEQ multiplex PCR. This sample has about 310,000 clones, with approximately 86% found just once. The sequenced sample was peripheral blood. These receptors originate from a man in his 70s with acute or convalescent COVID-19. Both conserved end residues are part of each CDR3. Fields, in order: J gene, V gene, CDR3 protein.

>TRBJ1-5|TRBV19
CASSPRQDSNQPQHF
>TRBJ2-7|TRBV29-1
CSVVASALRWDEQYF
>TRBJ2-3|TRBV5-4
CASSLGTSGMVGSTDTQYF
>TRBJ1-2|TRBV4-3
CASSQRSLAEGGYTF
>TRBJ1-4|TRBV6-5
CASSNPSLRGKLFF
>TRBJ1-1|TRBV19
CASSIRTGNEAFF
>TRBJ2-7|TRBV4-1
CASSLGTSGLYEQYF
>TRBJ1-5|TRBV28
CASNILPGQGTQPQHF
>TRBJ1-2|TRBV28
CASSSSGQAYMSYTF
>TRBJ1-3|TRBV5-4
CASSLAPRHPSGNTIYF
>TRBJ1-2|TRBV5-6
CASHPTGWDGYTF
>TRBJ1-3|TRBV24-1
CATSDGDWSSGNTIYF
>TRBJ1-2|TRBV2
CASSERVDYGYTF
>TRBJ2-7|TRBV29-1
CSVEITSGAREQYF
>TRBJ1-1|TRBV16
CASSQMGQLNTEAFF
>TRBJ1-5|TRBV19
CASTDIGASNQPQHF
>TRBJ1-2|TRBV5-6
CASSLVAVSYGYTF
>TRBJ1-5|TRBV19
CASSTSGGKANQPQHF
>TRBJ2-3|TRBV5-1
CASSLARTSRPTDTQYF
>TRBJ2-6|TRBV19
CASSNPRGRIAGANVLTF
>TRBJ2-1|TRBV3-1/TRBV3-2
CASSQVTLRGNEQFF
>TRBJ1-5|TRBV28
CASSPLGADKNQPQHF
>TRBJ1-6|TRBV7-2
CASSLNLDSPLHF
>TRBJ2-5|TRBV12-3/TRBV12-4
CASRQGAQETQYF
>TRBJ2-7|TRBV5-1
CASSAGTANYEQYF
>TRBJ2-5|TRBV15
CATSRDWGEETQYF